The 20 T cell receptor beta chains in this list originate from one sample, sequenced in a study of blood T cell repertoires in COVID-19. Profiled with immunoSEQ multiplex PCR; TCRdb holds only in-frame clones, not every one. The repertoire includes approximately 120,000 clones, about 89% of them detected once, and roughly 19% sits in the top ten. Sequences were obtained from peripheral blood. These receptors originate from a human donor with acute or convalescent COVID-19. The donor label of this sample is uncertain.

The count of this clone is one. The chain has TRBV9 and TRBJ2-6; D unclear. V lost 4 bases, J lost 0 bases, and 8 bases lay in between. CDR3 length: 15 amino acids. Germline CDR1 is SGDLS and CDR2 is YYNGEE. CDR3 in DNA: TGTGCCAGCAGCATATCGGGCTCTGGGGCCAACGTCCTGACTTTC. Translated: CASSISGSGANVLTF.

The CDR3 nucleotides read TGTGCCACCAGCGACGGACAGCGGGGGGGAGAGACCCAGTACTTC. Translated: CATSDGQRGGETQYF. The gene calls are TRBV15 and TRBJ2-5, with 10 bases fitting TRBD2. The germline CDR1 and CDR2 sequences are LNHNV and YYDKDF (reference sequence). CDR3 length equals 15 residues. Trimming cost V 5 bases and J 4 bases; bases outside gene matches: 7.

The V gene is TRBV6-1, the J gene TRBJ2-3, with D perhaps matching TRBD2 (6 bases). This CDR3 spans 15 amino acids. V lost 2 bases to trimming and J lost 2 bases, with 11 bases between them. Germline lookup yields CDR1 MNHNS and CDR2 SASEGT. CDR3 protein: CASSETRDLTDTQYF. CDR3 bases: TGTGCCAGCAGTGAAACGCGGGACCTCACAGATACGCAGTATTTT.

The chain has TRBV4-3 and TRBJ1-6; D is perhaps TRBD1 (6 bases). CDR3 length: 14 amino acids. The V and J ends lost 1 base and 10 bases respectively, with 11 bases between them. Germline V CDR1 and CDR2: LGHNA, YSLEER. The CDR3 nucleotides read TGCGCCAGCAGCCAAGGGGGGCCGGCATCACCCCTCCACTTT. Its translation: CASSQGGPASPLHF.

The gene calls are TRBV12-3 or TRBV12-4 and TRBJ2-7; no reliable D call. The V end was cut by 3 bases, the J end by 1 base, with 7 bases between. This CDR3 is built from 13 residues. The CDR3 sequence: CASSFIRSYEQYF. The CDR3 nucleotides read TGTGCCAGCAGTTTTATCCGGTCCTACGAGCAGTACTTC.

This rearrangement joins TRBV24-1 to TRBJ1-2, with D possibly being TRBD1 (6 bases). Germline CDR1 and CDR2: KGHDR and SFDVKD. The CDR3 extends over 16 amino acids. The ends were cut back, 3 bases at V and 7 bases at J, with 20 bases in the middle. CDR3 bases: TGTGCCACCAGTGATCTCGGGGATACAGGGATCTCTGGCTACACCTTC. Its translation: CATSDLGDTGISGYTF.

This sequence joins TRBV21-1 and TRBJ1-5; the table's D gene call, TRBD1, was not cross checked with the DNA. TRBV21-1 is deemed a pseudogene. The CDR3 extends over 20 amino acids. The CDR3 is CASSKVDAGTTIIGNQPQHF. The CDR3 DNA reads as TGTGCCAGCAGCAAAGTTGACGCCGGGACAACTATAATTGGCAATCAGCCCCAGCATTTT.

This clone appeared a few times. This chain connects TRBV28 to TRBJ2-5; a weak D match, TRBD2 (6 bases). The germline V gene has CDR1 MDHEN and CDR2 SYDVKM. V was pared by 6 bases and J by 5 bases, with 16 bases between. The length of the CDR3 is 14 residues. CDR3 loop: CASSETGEAETQYF. CDR3 DNA sequence: TGTGCCAGCAGCGAGACGGGGGAGGCGGAGACCCAGTACTTC.

The gene calls are TRBV29-1 and TRBJ1-1; D may be TRBD1 (6 bases). The germline V and J ends were trimmed by 2 bases and 6 bases, with 13 bases remaining between them. Germline values: CDR1 SQVTM, CDR2 ANQGSEA. CDR3 length: 13 amino acids. The CDR3, as DNA: TGCAGCGTTGAATCGGACAGAGGCGCTGAAGCTTTCTTT. It encodes CSVESDRGAEAFF.

The rearrangement uses TRBV4-2 and TRBJ2-2; no definite D call. Per germline, CDR1 LGHNA and CDR2 YNFKEQ. CDR3 length: 14 residues. Trimming pared 3 bases from V and 6 bases from J, leaving 11 bases between. CDR3 sequence: CASSHTPRAGELFF. The DNA for the CDR3 is TGTGCCAGCAGCCACACTCCCCGGGCCGGGGAGCTGTTTTTT.

This rearrangement joins TRBV6-5 to TRBJ2-3; D not resolved. The CDR3 is made up of 14 amino acids. The germline CDR1 and CDR2 sequences are MNHEY and SVGAGI. Trimming took off 5 bases at V and 4 bases at J, with 13 bases between the two ends. Here the CDR3 DNA reads TGTGCCAGCAGTCGGGTAAACTTCGCAGATACGCAGTATTTT. It translates to CASSRVNFADTQYF.

V and J are TRBV20-1 and TRBJ2-7; 9 bases line up with TRBD2. This CDR3 has 14 residues. With 6 bases clipped from V and 0 bases from J, the junction kept 6 bases outside the gene matches. Per germline, CDR1 DFQATT and CDR2 SNEGSKA (reference sequence). Here the CDR3 DNA reads TGCAGTGCGAGTAGCGGGGGAAGCTCCTACGAGCAGTACTTC. As protein: CSASSGGSSYEQYF.

CDR3 sequence reads: CASPQEGYEQYF. The CDR3 nucleotides are TGTGCCAGCCCGCAGGAGGGTTACGAGCAGTACTTC. The rearrangement uses TRBV9 and TRBJ2-7; possibly TRBD2 for D (6 bases). CDR3 length: 12 amino acids. The V end was cut by 7 bases, the J end by 4 bases, with 12 bases between. Germline V CDR1 and CDR2: SGDLS, YYNGEE.

This chain links TRBV30 with TRBJ1-3; TRBD1 matches 9 bases. Germline loops: CDR1 GTSNPN, CDR2 SVGIG (reference sequence). The CDR3 contains 15 residues. Trimming took 5 bases from V and 8 from J; bases not matched to a gene: 13. CDR3 region: CAWLGPGQGTDTIYF. The CDR3 DNA reads as TGTGCCTGGCTGGGACCGGGACAGGGTACAGACACCATATATTTT. Variable domain in full (rest from reference TRBV30 and TRBJ1-3): SQTIHQWPATLVQPVGSPLSLECTVEGTSNPNLYWYRQAAGRGLQLLFYSVGIGQISSEVPQNLSASRPQDRQFILSSKKLLLSDSGFYLCAWLGPGQGTDTIYFGEGSWLTVV.

The CDR3 sequence: CASSLDRDRDYEQYF. The CDR3 bases are TGTGCCAGCAGCTTAGACCGGGACAGAGACTACGAGCAGTACTTC. The chain couples TRBV7-9 to TRBJ2-7; TRBD1 aligns across 7 bases. The germline V gene encodes CDR1 SEHNR and CDR2 FQNEAQ (reference sequence). J was trimmed by 3 bases and V by 1 base; bases with no gene match: 6. The CDR3 sequence is 15 residues long. Filled out from reference TRBV7-9 and TRBJ2-7, the complete variable domain reads DTGVSQNPRHKITKRGQNVTFRCDPISEHNRLYWYRQTLGQGPEFLTYFQNEAQLEKSRLLSDRFSAERPKGSFSTLEIQRTEQGDSAMYLCASSLDRDRDYEQYFGPGTRLTVT.

V usage is TRBV9 and J usage is TRBJ2-3; D remains unclear. Germline loops: CDR1 SGDLS, CDR2 YYNGEE. CDR3 length: 14 residues. Trimming took off 0 bases at V and 0 bases at J, with 5 bases between the two ends. The CDR3 protein is CASSVAQSTDTQYF. In nucleotides, the CDR3 is TGTGCCAGCAGCGTAGCACAGAGCACAGATACGCAGTATTTT.

This chain links TRBV10-3 with TRBJ2-5; TRBD1 matches at 7 bases. Germline V gene lookup returns CDR1 ENHRY and CDR2 SYGVKD. The CDR3 is 14 residues long. The ends lost 4 bases at V and 5 bases at J; junction bases unmatched: 7. The CDR3 DNA is TGTGCCATCAGTGGTACAGGGGCCGAGGAGACCCAGTACTTC. Translated: CAISGTGAEETQYF.

The V call is TRBV6-5, the J call TRBJ1-1; D perhaps matches TRBD1 (6 bases). CDR3 size: 12 residues. V lost 7 bases, J lost 9 bases, and 15 bases lay in between. Looked up from germline, CDR1 is MNHEY and CDR2 is SVGAGI. The CDR3 region is CASTRKQGKAFF. CDR3 DNA sequence: TGTGCCAGCACGCGGAAACAGGGCAAAGCTTTCTTT.

The chain couples TRBV5-1 to TRBJ2-1; D is unresolved. Germline V CDR1 and CDR2: SGHRS, YFSETQ. Trimming removed 5 bases at V and 1 base at J, with 13 bases between. The CDR3 loop spans 15 amino acids. The CDR3 protein is CASRPSGSSYNEQFF. CDR3 DNA sequence: TGCGCCAGCAGACCTTCAGGTAGTTCCTACAATGAGCAGTTCTTC. The whole variable domain, filled in from reference TRBV5-1 and TRBJ2-1, reads KAGVTQTPRYLIKTRGQQVTLSCSPISGHRSVSWYQQTPGQGLQFLFEYFSETQRNKGNFPGRFSGRQFSNSRSEMNVSTLELGDSALYLCASRPSGSSYNEQFFGPGTRLTVL.

The J gene is TRBJ1-3, the V gene TRBV14; no reliable D call. The CDR3 extends over 16 amino acids. Trimming left V 9 bases short and J 0 bases short, with 18 bases between. Germline CDR1 SGHDN, CDR2 FVKESK. The CDR3 here is CASGPRGLYSGNTIYF. In DNA form, the CDR3 reads TGTGCCAGTGGGCCGAGAGGACTATACTCTGGAAACACCATATATTTT.